This TCR beta chain was captured in a study of cytomegalovirus exposure and HLA in healthy donors. For the study at large: HLA-typed donors were the source of about 81 million unique TCRs held in an early data release.

Turning to this clone: The antigen is unknown.

Among the donors, all were healthy bone marrow donors. The length of the CDR3 is 15 residues. In germline, CDR1 is SGDLS, CDR2 YYNGEE. V shed 0 bases, J shed 3 bases, and the junction held 6 bases outside the gene matches. Points from the study as a whole: Serostatus for CMV was the only available immune exposure information. Reportedly, diagnosis of cytomegalovirus status by the classifier showed high specificity and sensitivity.

The PCR had 60 Vbeta and 13 Jbeta primers. Clones were sequenced by immunoSEQ multiplex PCR, and TCRdb holds only the in-frame ones, with some missing. The table has over 110,000 clones, roughly four fifths seen once; the top ten hold about 10%. Source material: PBMCs. The J gene is TRBJ2-7, the V gene TRBV9; 7 nucleotides match TRBD1. This TCR derives from a woman aged 50 to 65 in good health and CMV-seropositive. In DNA, the CDR3 is TGTGCCAGCAGCGTAGAAACGAGGGGGCTCTACGAGCAGTACTTC. Protein sequence: CASSVETRGLYEQYF. Combining the CDR3 with reference TRBV9 and TRBJ2-7 gives the whole variable domain DSGVTQTPKHLITATGQRVTLRCSPRSGDLSVYWYQQSLDQGLQFLIQYYNGEERAKGNILERFSAQQFPDLHSELNLSSLELGDSALYFCASSVETRGLYEQYFGPGTRLTVT.